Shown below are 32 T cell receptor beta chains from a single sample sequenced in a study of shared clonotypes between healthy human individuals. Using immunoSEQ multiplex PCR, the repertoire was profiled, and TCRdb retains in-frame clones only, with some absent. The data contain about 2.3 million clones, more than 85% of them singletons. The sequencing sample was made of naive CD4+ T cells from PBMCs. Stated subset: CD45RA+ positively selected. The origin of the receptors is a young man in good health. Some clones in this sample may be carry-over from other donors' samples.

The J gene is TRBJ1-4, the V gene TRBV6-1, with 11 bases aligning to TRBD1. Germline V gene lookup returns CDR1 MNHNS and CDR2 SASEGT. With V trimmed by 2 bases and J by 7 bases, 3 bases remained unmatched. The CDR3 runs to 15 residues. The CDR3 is CASSEMGTGGEKLFF. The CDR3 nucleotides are TGTGCCAGCAGTGAAATGGGGACAGGGGGTGAAAAACTGTTTTTT.

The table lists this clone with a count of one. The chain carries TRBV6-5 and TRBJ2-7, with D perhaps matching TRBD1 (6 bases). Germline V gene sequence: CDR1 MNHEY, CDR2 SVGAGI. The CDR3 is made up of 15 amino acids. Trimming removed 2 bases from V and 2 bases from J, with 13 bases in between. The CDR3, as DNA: TGTGCCAGCAGTTACCGGGCAGGGGCCACCTACGAGCAGTACTTC. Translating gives CASSYRAGATYEQYF.

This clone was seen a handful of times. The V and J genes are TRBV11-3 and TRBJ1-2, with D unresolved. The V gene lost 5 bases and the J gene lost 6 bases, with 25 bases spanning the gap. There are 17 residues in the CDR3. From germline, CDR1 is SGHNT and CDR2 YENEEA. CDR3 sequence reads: CASSPRRAPGFIDGYTF. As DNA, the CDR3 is TGTGCCAGCAGCCCACGAAGGGCCCCCGGATTTATCGATGGCTACACCTTC.

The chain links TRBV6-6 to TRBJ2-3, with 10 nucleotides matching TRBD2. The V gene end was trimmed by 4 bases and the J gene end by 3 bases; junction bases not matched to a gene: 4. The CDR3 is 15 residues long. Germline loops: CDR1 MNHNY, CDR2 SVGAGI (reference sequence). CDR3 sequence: CASSSQRGGTDTQYF. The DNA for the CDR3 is TGTGCCAGCAGTTCCCAGCGGGGGGGGACAGATACGCAGTATTTT.

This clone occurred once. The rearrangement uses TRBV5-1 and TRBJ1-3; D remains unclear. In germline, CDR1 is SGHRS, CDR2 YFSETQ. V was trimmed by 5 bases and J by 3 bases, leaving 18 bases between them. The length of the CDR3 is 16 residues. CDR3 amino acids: CASSPLQLEGGNTIYF. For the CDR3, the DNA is TGCGCCAGCAGTCCGTTGCAGCTCGAGGGTGGAAACACCATATATTTT.

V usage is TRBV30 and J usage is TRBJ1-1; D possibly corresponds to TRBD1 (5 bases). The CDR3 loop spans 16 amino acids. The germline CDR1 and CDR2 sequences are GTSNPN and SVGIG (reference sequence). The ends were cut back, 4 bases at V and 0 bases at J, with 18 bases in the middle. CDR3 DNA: TGTGCCTGGACCGGCGCAGCAGGGATTTTGAACACTGAAGCTTTCTTT. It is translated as CAWTGAAGILNTEAFF.

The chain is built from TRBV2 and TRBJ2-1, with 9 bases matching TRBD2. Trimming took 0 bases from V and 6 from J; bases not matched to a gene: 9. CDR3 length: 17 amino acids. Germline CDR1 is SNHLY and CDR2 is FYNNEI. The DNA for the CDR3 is TGTGCCAGCAGTGAAGCGCTTGTGGCGGGAGGGCTCAATGAGCAGTTCTTC. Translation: CASSEALVAGGLNEQFF.

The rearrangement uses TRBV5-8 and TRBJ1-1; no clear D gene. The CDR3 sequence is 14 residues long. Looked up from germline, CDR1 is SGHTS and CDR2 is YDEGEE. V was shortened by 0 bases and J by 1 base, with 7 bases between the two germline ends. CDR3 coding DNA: TGTGCCAGCAGCTTGGGCCTGAAGAACACTGAAGCTTTCTTT. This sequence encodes CASSLGLKNTEAFF.

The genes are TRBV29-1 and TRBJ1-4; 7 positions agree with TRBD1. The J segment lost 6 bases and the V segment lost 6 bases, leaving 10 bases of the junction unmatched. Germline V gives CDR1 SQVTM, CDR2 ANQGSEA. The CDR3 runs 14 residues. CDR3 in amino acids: CSVRNTGADEKLFF. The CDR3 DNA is TGCAGCGTCAGGAACACAGGGGCCGATGAAAAACTGTTTTTT.

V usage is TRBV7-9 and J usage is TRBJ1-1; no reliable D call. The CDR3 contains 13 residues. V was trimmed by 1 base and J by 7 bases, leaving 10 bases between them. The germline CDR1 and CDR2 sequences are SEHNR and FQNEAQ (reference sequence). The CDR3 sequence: CASSLDLGSEAFF. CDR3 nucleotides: TGTGCCAGCAGCTTAGATCTGGGCAGTGAAGCTTTCTTT.

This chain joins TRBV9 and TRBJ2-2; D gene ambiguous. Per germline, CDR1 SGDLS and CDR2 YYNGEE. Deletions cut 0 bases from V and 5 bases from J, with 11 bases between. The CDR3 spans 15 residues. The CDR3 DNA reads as TGTGCCAGCAGCGTAGGTGTCACCAGGACCGGGGAGCTGTTTTTT. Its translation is CASSVGVTRTGELFF.

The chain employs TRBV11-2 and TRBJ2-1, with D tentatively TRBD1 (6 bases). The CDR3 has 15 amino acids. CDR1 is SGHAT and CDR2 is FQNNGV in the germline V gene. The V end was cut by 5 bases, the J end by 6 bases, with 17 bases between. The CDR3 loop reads CASSPYDIRGNEQFF. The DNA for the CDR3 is TGTGCCAGCAGCCCCTACGATATCAGGGGCAATGAGCAGTTCTTC.

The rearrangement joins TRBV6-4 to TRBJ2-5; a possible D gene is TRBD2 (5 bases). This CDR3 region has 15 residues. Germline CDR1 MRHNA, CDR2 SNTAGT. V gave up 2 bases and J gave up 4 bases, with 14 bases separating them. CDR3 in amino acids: CASSDAFSVTETQYF. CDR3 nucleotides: TGTGCCAGCAGTGACGCTTTTAGCGTCACAGAGACCCAGTACTTC.

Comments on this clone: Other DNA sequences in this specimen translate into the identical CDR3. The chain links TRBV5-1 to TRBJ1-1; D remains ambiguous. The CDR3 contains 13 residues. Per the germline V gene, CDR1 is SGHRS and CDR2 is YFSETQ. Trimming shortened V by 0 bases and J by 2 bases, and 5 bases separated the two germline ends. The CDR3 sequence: CASSLAPNTEAFF. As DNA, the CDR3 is TGCGCCAGCAGCTTGGCGCCAAACACTGAAGCTTTCTTT.

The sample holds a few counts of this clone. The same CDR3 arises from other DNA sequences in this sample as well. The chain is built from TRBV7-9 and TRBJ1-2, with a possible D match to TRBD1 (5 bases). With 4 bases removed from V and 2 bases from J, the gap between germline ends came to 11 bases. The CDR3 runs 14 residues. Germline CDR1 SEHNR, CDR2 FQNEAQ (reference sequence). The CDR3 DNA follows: TGTGCCAGCAGCTCCGGGACGGGAAACTATGGCTACACCTTC. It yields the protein CASSSGTGNYGYTF.

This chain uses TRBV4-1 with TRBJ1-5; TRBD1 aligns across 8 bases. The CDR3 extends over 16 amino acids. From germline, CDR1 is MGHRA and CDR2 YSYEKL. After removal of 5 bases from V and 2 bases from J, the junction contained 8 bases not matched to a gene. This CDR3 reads CASSGMTGVGNQPQHF. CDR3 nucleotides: TGCGCCAGCAGCGGGATGACAGGGGTAGGCAATCAGCCCCAGCATTTT.

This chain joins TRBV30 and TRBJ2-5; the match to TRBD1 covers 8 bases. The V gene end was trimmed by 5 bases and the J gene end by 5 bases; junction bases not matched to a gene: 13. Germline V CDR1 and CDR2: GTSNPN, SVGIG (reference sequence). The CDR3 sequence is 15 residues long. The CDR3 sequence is CAWSATGQGEETQYF. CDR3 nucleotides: TGTGCCTGGTCTGCAACCGGACAGGGAGAGGAGACCCAGTACTTC.

Here the CDR3 DNA reads TGTGCCAGCAGCTTACGCAGCGGGGGAACCGGGGAGCTGTTTTTT. Its protein product is CASSLRSGGTGELFF. The chain couples TRBV11-2 to TRBJ2-2, with 8 bases matching TRBD2. This CDR3 has 15 amino acids. Germline CDR1 SGHAT, CDR2 FQNNGV. V was pared by 2 bases and J by 5 bases, with 4 bases of the junction left unmatched.

The CDR3 spells CASSLSRAGGNQPQHF. The CDR3 bases are TGTGCCAGCAGTTTATCCCGCGCAGGGGGGAATCAGCCCCAGCATTTT. The rearrangement joins TRBV28 to TRBJ1-5, with 7 bases aligning to TRBD1. The CDR3 sequence is 16 residues long. Germline values: CDR1 MDHEN, CDR2 SYDVKM. V was pared by 1 base and J by 4 bases, with 7 bases of the junction left unmatched.

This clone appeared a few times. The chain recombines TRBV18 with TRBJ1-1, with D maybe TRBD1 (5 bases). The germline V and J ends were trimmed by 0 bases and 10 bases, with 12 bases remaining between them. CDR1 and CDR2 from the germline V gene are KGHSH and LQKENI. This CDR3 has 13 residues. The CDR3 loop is CASSPPGDAGAFF. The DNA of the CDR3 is TGTGCCAGCTCACCACCCGGGGACGCTGGAGCTTTCTTT.

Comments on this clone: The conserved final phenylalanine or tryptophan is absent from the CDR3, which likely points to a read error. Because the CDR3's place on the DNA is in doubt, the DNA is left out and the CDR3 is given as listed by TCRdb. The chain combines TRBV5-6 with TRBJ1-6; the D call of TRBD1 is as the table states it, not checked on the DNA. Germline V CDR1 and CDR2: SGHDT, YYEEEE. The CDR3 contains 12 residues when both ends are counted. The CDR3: CASSLTSRARFR.

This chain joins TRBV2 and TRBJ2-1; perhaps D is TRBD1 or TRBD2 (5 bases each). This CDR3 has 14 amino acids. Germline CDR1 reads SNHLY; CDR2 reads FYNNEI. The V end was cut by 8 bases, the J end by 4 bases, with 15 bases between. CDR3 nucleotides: TGTGCCAGCTGCCGGGACGGGTCATACAATGAGCAGTTCTTC. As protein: CASCRDGSYNEQFF.

DNA for the CDR3: TGTGCCACCACCTTGCAAGAAGGCACAGATACGCAGTATTTT. It is translated as CATTLQEGTDTQYF. The rearrangement joins TRBV15 to TRBJ2-3; no clear D. This CDR3 contains 14 residues. V was pared by 7 bases and J by 1 base, with 12 bases between. In germline, CDR1 is LNHNV, CDR2 YYDKDF (reference sequence).

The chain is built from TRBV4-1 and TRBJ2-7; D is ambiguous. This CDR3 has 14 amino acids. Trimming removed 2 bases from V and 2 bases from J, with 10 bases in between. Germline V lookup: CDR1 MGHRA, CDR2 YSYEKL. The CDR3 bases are TGCGCCAGCAGCCAAAGGAGTATTACCTACGAGCAGTACTTC. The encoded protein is CASSQRSITYEQYF.

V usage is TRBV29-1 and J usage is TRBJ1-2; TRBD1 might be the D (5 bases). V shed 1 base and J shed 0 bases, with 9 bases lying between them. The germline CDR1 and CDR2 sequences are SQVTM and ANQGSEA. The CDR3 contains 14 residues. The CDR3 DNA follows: TGCAGCGTTGAAGGAAGGGGCGCTAACTATGGCTACACCTTC. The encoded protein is CSVEGRGANYGYTF.

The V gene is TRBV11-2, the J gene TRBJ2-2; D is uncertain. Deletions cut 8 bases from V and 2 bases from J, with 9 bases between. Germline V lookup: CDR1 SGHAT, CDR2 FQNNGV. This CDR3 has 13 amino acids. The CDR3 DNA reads TGTGCCAGCGCTAAGGGCAACACCGGGGAGCTGTTTTTT. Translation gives CASAKGNTGELFF. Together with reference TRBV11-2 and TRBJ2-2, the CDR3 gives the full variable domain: EAGVAQSPRYKIIEKRQSVAFWCNPISGHATLYWYQQILGQGPKLLIQFQNNGVVDDSQLPKDRFSAERLKGVDSTLKIQPAKLEDSAVYLCASAKGNTGELFFGEGSRLTVL.

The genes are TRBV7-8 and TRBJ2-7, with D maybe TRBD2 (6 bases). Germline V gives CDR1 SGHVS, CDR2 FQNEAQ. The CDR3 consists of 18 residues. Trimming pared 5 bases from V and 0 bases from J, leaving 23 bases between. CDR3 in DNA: TGTGCCAGCAGCCAGCTCGTGGGACTTTCGACTAGCTCCTACGAGCAGTACTTC. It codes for CASSQLVGLSTSSYEQYF.

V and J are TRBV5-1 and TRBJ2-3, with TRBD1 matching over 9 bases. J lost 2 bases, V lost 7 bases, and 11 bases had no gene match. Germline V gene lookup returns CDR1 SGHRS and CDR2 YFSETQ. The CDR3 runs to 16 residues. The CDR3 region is CASSGQGSSFTDTQYF. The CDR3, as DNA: TGCGCCAGCTCCGGACAGGGGTCCTCTTTCACAGATACGCAGTATTTT.

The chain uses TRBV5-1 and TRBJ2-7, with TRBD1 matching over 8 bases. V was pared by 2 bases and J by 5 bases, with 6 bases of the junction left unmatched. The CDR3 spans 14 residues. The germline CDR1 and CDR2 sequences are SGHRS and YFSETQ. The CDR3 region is CASSLTGGLNEQYF. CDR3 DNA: TGCGCCAGCAGCTTAACAGGGGGGCTTAACGAGCAGTACTTC.

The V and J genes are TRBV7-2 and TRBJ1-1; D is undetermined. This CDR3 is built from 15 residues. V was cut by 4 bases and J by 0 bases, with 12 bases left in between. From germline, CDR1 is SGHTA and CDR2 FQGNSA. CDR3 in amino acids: CASSSRPTLNTEAFF. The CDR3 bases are TGTGCCAGCAGCTCACGCCCCACTTTGAACACTGAAGCTTTCTTT.

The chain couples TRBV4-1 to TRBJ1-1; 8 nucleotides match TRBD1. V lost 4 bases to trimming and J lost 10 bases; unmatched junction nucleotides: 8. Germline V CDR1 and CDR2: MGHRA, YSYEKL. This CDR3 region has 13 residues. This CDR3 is CASSLGQGTRAFF. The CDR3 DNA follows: TGCGCCAGCAGCCTCGGACAGGGAACGAGAGCTTTCTTT.

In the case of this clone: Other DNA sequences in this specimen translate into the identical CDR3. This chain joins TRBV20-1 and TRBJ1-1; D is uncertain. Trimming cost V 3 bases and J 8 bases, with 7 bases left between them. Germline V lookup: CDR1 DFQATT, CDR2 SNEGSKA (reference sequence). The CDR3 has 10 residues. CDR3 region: CSASDREAFF. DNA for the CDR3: TGCAGTGCTAGCGACCGAGAAGCTTTCTTT.